What follows are 25 T cell receptor beta chains derived from one specimen sequenced in a study of cytomegalovirus exposure and HLA in healthy donors. The PCR ran on 60 Vbeta and 13 Jbeta primers. TCRdb's table, derived via immunoSEQ multiplex PCR, lists solely in-frame clones and lacks some. The data contain some 120,000 clones, 60% to 85% of them singletons. Material: PBMCs. These receptors were collected from a woman aged 40 to 50 in good health and CMV-seronegative.

This sequence joins TRBV7-2 and TRBJ2-7; possible D gene TRBD1, 6 bases. The V end was cut by 5 bases, the J end by 2 bases, with 16 bases between. CDR1 SGHTA and CDR2 FQGNSA come from the germline V gene. The CDR3 consists of 15 residues. CDR3: CASSPQPDSTYEQYF. For the CDR3, the DNA is TGTGCCAGCAGCCCACAACCGGACAGTACCTACGAGCAGTACTTC.

The chain's CDR3 is CSVSPGWGMNTEAFF. CDR3 nucleotide sequence: TGCAGCGTTTCTCCGGGGTGGGGTATGAACACTGAAGCTTTCTTT. The V and J genes are TRBV29-1 and TRBJ1-1; D gene uncertain. Germline V CDR1 and CDR2: SQVTM, ANQGSEA. The ends were cut back, 5 bases at V and 0 bases at J, with 16 bases in the middle. The CDR3 runs to 15 residues.

This chain uses TRBV5-6 with TRBJ2-7; the match to TRBD1 covers 7 bases. V lost 0 bases to trimming and J lost 2 bases; unmatched junction nucleotides: 2. The CDR3 spans 14 residues. Germline V CDR1 and CDR2: SGHDT, YYEEEE. CDR3 in DNA: TGTGCCAGCAGCTTGGACAGGGGAGCCTACGAGCAGTACTTC. This codes for CASSLDRGAYEQYF.

In this sample, this clone turned up once. The V call is TRBV28, the J call TRBJ2-3; 11 nucleotides agree with TRBD2. Germline V gives CDR1 MDHEN, CDR2 SYDVKM. The V and J ends lost 7 bases and 0 bases, in that order; junction bases with no gene match: 9. The CDR3 has 17 residues. CDR3 amino acids: CASNDQTSGDSTDTQYF. The CDR3 DNA reads as TGTGCCAGCAACGATCAGACTAGCGGGGACAGCACAGATACGCAGTATTTT.

The chain's CDR3 is CASSQLGFHEQFF. The CDR3 nucleotides are TGCGCCAGCAGCCAACTAGGTTTCCATGAGCAGTTCTTC. The V gene is TRBV4-1, the J gene TRBJ2-1; no firm D call. CDR3 size: 13 residues. In germline, CDR1 is MGHRA, CDR2 YSYEKL. The germline V and J ends were trimmed by 2 bases and 8 bases, with 10 bases remaining between them.

The chain carries TRBV11-2 and TRBJ1-1, with D unresolved. The CDR3 has 15 residues. Germline CDR1 SGHAT, CDR2 FQNNGV. Trimming left V 1 base short and J 1 base short, with 10 bases between. CDR3 nucleotide sequence: TGTGCCAGCAGCTTAGCCGGTCTTGGGAACACTGAAGCTTTCTTT. Its translation: CASSLAGLGNTEAFF.

This sequence joins TRBV28 and TRBJ2-1; TRBD2 might be the D (5 bases). This CDR3 has 16 residues. V was trimmed by 6 bases and J by 0 bases, leaving 15 bases between them. Per germline, CDR1 MDHEN and CDR2 SYDVKM. CDR3 sequence (DNA): TGTGCCAGCAGCCCGGGCGGAGGAAGCTCCTACAATGAGCAGTTCTTC. This gives the protein CASSPGGGSSYNEQFF.

About this clone: One junction end disagrees with the germline gene, perhaps due to a read error. This chain links TRBV19 with TRBJ2-6; the D gene is possibly TRBD1 (5 bases). This CDR3 is built from 13 residues. The germline V gene has CDR1 LNHDA and CDR2 SQIVND (reference sequence). The CDR3 is CASTPTGANGLTF. In nucleotides, the CDR3 is TGTGCCAGTACCCCAACTGGGGCCAACGGCCTGACTTTC.

This clone was recorded only once. The rearrangement uses TRBV7-2 and TRBJ2-7; tentative D call: TRBD1 (6 bases). CDR3 length: 14 residues. V was trimmed by 4 bases and J by 2 bases, leaving 12 bases between them. CDR1 is SGHTA and CDR2 is FQGNSA in the germline V gene. The CDR3 reads CASSSGHLAYEQYF. Written as DNA, the CDR3 is TGTGCCAGCAGCTCGGGACACCTGGCCTACGAGCAGTACTTC.

The CDR3 bases are TGTGCCACCAGCTCTGGGGGGTCAAACACCATATATTTT. Translation gives CATSSGGSNTIYF. The V gene is TRBV15, the J gene TRBJ1-3, with D tentatively TRBD1 (5 bases). V was pared by 5 bases and J by 6 bases, with 11 bases between. The germline CDR1 and CDR2 sequences are LNHNV and YYDKDF (reference sequence). The CDR3 loop spans 13 amino acids.

The V call is TRBV4-3, the J call TRBJ2-3, with D perhaps TRBD2 (5 bases). CDR3 size: 14 residues. Germline CDR1 and CDR2: LGHNA and YSLEER. V was clipped by 0 bases and J by 4 bases, with 8 bases between them. CDR3 residues: CASSQDGGSDTQYF. CDR3 bases: TGCGCCAGCAGCCAAGATGGAGGTTCAGATACGCAGTATTTT.

The chain links TRBV6-5 to TRBJ2-5; no firm D call. The J call may not be correct, given that the DNA end is closer to TRBJ2-7. This CDR3 is built from 13 residues. CDR1 is MNHEY and CDR2 is SVGAGI in the germline V gene. In nucleotides, the CDR3 is TGTGCCAGCAGATCCGAGAGCTCCTACGAGCAGTACTTC. Its protein is CASRSESSYEQYF.

The V gene is TRBV4-2, the J gene TRBJ2-1; TRBD2 agrees at 7 bases. CDR1 is LGHNA and CDR2 is YNFKEQ in the germline V gene. Trimming removed 0 bases from V and 2 bases from J; junction bases left unmatched: 4. The CDR3 has 16 residues. The CDR3 DNA reads TGTGCCAGCAGCCAAGAACCTAGCGGACCCTACAATGAGCAGTTCTTC. This codes for CASSQEPSGPYNEQFF.

J is TRBJ1-1 and V is TRBV5-1, with D hard to call. The germline CDR1 and CDR2 sequences are SGHRS and YFSETQ. V was shortened by 1 base and J by 2 bases, with 15 bases between the two germline ends. CDR3 size: 16 residues. In DNA, the CDR3 is TGCGCCAGCAGCTTGAGCGCCACGGGGATCAACACTGAAGCTTTCTTT. Its translation is CASSLSATGINTEAFF.

The rearrangement uses TRBV10-3 and TRBJ2-1, with D perhaps matching TRBD1 (6 bases). Germline V lookup: CDR1 ENHRY, CDR2 SYGVKD. The V end was cut by 3 bases, the J end by 8 bases, with 20 bases between. There are 16 residues in the CDR3. The CDR3 reads CAISERPGHRADEQFF. CDR3 sequence (DNA): TGTGCCATCAGTGAACGGCCGGGACACCGAGCAGATGAGCAGTTCTTC.

This clone was counted once. V and J are TRBV29-1 and TRBJ2-5; D may be TRBD1 (6 bases). From germline, CDR1 is SQVTM and CDR2 ANQGSEA. The CDR3 runs to 11 residues. The V gene lost 8 bases and the J gene lost 5 bases, with 12 bases spanning the gap. The CDR3 sequence: CSTSTGETQYF. CDR3 coding DNA: TGCAGCACTTCCACAGGGGAGACCCAGTACTTC. The full variable domain, completed using reference TRBV29-1 and TRBJ2-5, is SAVISQKPSRDICQRGTSLTIQCQVDSQVTMMFWYRQQPGQSLTLIATANQGSEATYESGFVIDKFPISRPNLTFSTLTVSNMSPEDSSIYLCSTSTGETQYFGPGTRLLVL.

As DNA, the CDR3 is TGTGCCAGCAGCCTCGGAGCCAATGAAAAACTGTTTTTT. Translating gives CASSLGANEKLFF. The chain combines TRBV9 with TRBJ1-4; D ambiguous. Germline loops: CDR1 SGDLS, CDR2 YYNGEE. The CDR3 spans 13 residues. Trimming shortened V by 4 bases and J by 5 bases, and 9 bases separated the two germline ends.

The chain is built from TRBV2 and TRBJ1-1; the D is unclear. The germline gives CDR1 SNHLY, CDR2 FYNNEI. The CDR3 runs 13 residues. V lost 4 bases, J lost 0 bases, and 6 bases lay in between. The CDR3 here is CASSGRMNTEAFF. The CDR3 DNA reads as TGTGCCAGCAGTGGGAGGATGAACACTGAAGCTTTCTTT.

The CDR3 spells CASSLVGGRNEQYF. The CDR3 DNA follows: TGTGCCAGCAGCTTAGTAGGGGGCAGGAACGAGCAGTACTTC. V and J are TRBV11-2 and TRBJ2-7, with 7 bases lining up with TRBD1. V gave up 1 base and J gave up 5 bases; unmatched junction bases: 5. The CDR3 consists of 14 residues. The germline V gene has CDR1 SGHAT and CDR2 FQNNGV.

V is TRBV7-9 and J is TRBJ1-1, with 7 bases aligning to TRBD1. This CDR3 has 14 amino acids. J gave up 5 bases and V 4 bases, and 7 bases lay outside the gene matches. The V gene's germline CDR1 is SEHNR and CDR2 FQNEAQ (reference sequence). CDR3 amino acids: CASSSRQGSTEAFF. The DNA for the CDR3 is TGTGCCAGCAGCTCTCGACAGGGCTCGACTGAAGCTTTCTTT.

The sample holds a few counts of this clone. V is TRBV7-2 and J is TRBJ2-7; 11 nucleotides agree with TRBD2. Trimming took 3 bases from V and 3 from J; bases not matched to a gene: 4. Germline loops: CDR1 SGHTA, CDR2 FQGNSA. This CDR3 has 15 amino acids. Here the CDR3 DNA reads TGTGCCAGCAGCTTCGTACTAGCGGGAGTCTACGAGCAGTACTTC. Its protein is CASSFVLAGVYEQYF.

The chain combines TRBV19 with TRBJ2-3; the match to TRBD1 covers 7 bases. The CDR3 length is 13 residues. J lost 5 bases, V lost 6 bases, and 5 bases had no gene match. The germline V gene has CDR1 LNHDA and CDR2 SQIVND (reference sequence). The CDR3 DNA sequence: TGTGCCAGTAGGGCACAGGGGCTAGATACGCAGTATTTT. Amino acids: CASRAQGLDTQYF.

The gene calls are TRBV7-3 and TRBJ1-1; a possible D gene is TRBD1 (6 bases). Trimming shortened V by 4 bases and J by 1 base, and 10 bases separated the two germline ends. Germline V gene data show CDR1 as SGHTA and CDR2 as FQGTGA. The CDR3 totals 14 residues. The CDR3 region is CASSSRGGNTEAFF. Written as DNA, the CDR3 is TGTGCCAGCAGCTCAAGGGGGGGGAACACTGAAGCTTTCTTT.

Details on this clone: An end of the junction differs from the germline gene, which may be a read error. The chain couples TRBV7-3 to TRBJ2-6; the D gene is possibly TRBD1 (6 bases). Looked up from germline, CDR1 is SGHTA and CDR2 is FQGTGA. The CDR3 contains 15 residues. Written as DNA, the CDR3 is TGTGCCAGCAGTCCAGGGGTTGCTGGGGCCAACGGCCTGACTTTC. Amino acids: CASSPGVAGANGLTF.

A word on this clone: A read error may produce the germline difference seen at one junction end. The chain carries TRBV7-9 and TRBJ2-3; the match to TRBD1 covers 8 bases. CDR1 and CDR2 (germline): SEHNR, FQNEAQ (reference sequence). The CDR3 has 17 residues. The CDR3 bases are TGTTCCAGCAGCTTAGGACAGGGTTTTGGGTTCACAGATACGCAGTATTTT. Translated, it gives CSSSLGQGFGFTDTQYF.